One and the same sample provided the 31 T cell receptor beta chains below, sequenced in a study of blood T cell repertoires in COVID-19. Assay: immunoSEQ multiplex PCR; the TCRdb copy retains only in-frame clones and omits some. The sample includes 110,000 or so clones, 85% to 90% of them seen just once. The specimen sequenced was peripheral blood. The receptor set was obtained from a woman between 45 and 60 years old with acute or convalescent COVID-19.

V gene TRBV12-3 or TRBV12-4 combines with J gene TRBJ1-5, with D perhaps matching TRBD1 (5 bases). CDR3 length: 13 residues. V was pared by 4 bases and J by 9 bases, with 13 bases between. CDR3 residues: CASSSGKLGPQHF. The DNA for the CDR3 is TGTGCCAGCAGTTCAGGGAAATTGGGGCCCCAGCATTTT.

The chain couples TRBV13 to TRBJ2-7, with 7 bases fitting TRBD1. The V gene end was trimmed by 4 bases and the J gene end by 3 bases; junction bases not matched to a gene: 6. In germline, CDR1 is PRHDT, CDR2 FYEKMQ (reference sequence). CDR3 size: 14 residues. The CDR3 reads CASSSWDSHYEQYF. Here the CDR3 DNA reads TGTGCCAGCAGCTCATGGGACAGCCACTACGAGCAGTACTTC. The variable domain in full, with the rest retrieved from reference TRBV13 and TRBJ2-7, is AAGVIQSPRHLIKEKRETATLKCYPIPRHDTVYWYQQGPGQDPQFLISFYEKMQSDKGSIPDRFSAQQFSDYHSELNMSSLELGDSALYFCASSSWDSHYEQYFGPGTRLTVT.

The chain employs TRBV7-9 and TRBJ2-1, with D perhaps TRBD2 (6 bases). Germline V gene data show CDR1 as SEHNR and CDR2 as FQNEAQ (reference sequence). Trimming left V 5 bases short and J 10 bases short, with 18 bases between. The CDR3 spans 14 residues. The DNA for the CDR3 is TGTGCCAGCAGCGTAGAGCGGGCGGTAGGGGAGCAGTTCTTC. Translating gives CASSVERAVGEQFF.

V and J are TRBV7-9 and TRBJ2-7, with 7 bases lining up with TRBD2. Per the germline V gene, CDR1 is SEHNR and CDR2 is FQNEAQ (reference sequence). V was clipped by 4 bases and J by 0 bases; unmatched bases: 3. The CDR3 loop spans 14 amino acids. Here the CDR3 reads CASSWGGGSYEQYF. DNA of the CDR3: TGTGCCAGCAGCTGGGGCGGGGGCTCCTACGAGCAGTACTTC.

This clone was observed a few times. The chain links TRBV18 to TRBJ1-5, with D unclear. The CDR3 spans 13 residues. CDR1 and CDR2 from the germline V gene are KGHSH and LQKENI. The V gene lost 2 bases and the J gene lost 1 base, with 3 bases spanning the gap. The CDR3 DNA is TGTGCCAGCTCACCAGGCAGCAATCAGCCCCAGCATTTT. This sequence encodes CASSPGSNQPQHF.

The V call is TRBV5-8, the J call TRBJ1-2, with a tentative D call TRBD1 (5 bases). This CDR3 has 11 residues. The germline gives CDR1 SGHTS, CDR2 YDEGEE. V shed 4 bases and J shed 6 bases, with 7 bases lying between them. The CDR3 sequence: CASSPTDGYTF. The CDR3 nucleotides are TGTGCCAGCAGCCCGACAGATGGCTACACCTTC.

The CDR3 protein is CASSHSGLADSYEQYF. Here the CDR3 DNA reads TGCGCCAGCAGTCATTCGGGACTAGCAGATTCCTACGAGCAGTACTTC. The chain employs TRBV23-1 and TRBJ2-7; 9 bases are a match to TRBD2. TRBV23-1 is sorted into the ORF group, with uncertain function. V was pared by 3 bases and J by 1 base, with 7 bases of the junction left unmatched. The CDR3 sequence is 16 residues long.

As DNA, the CDR3 is TGTGCCTGGAGATGGACAGGGGGCTCTGGAAACACCATATATTTT. It translates to CAWRWTGGSGNTIYF. This sequence joins TRBV30 and TRBJ1-3; 10 nucleotides agree with TRBD1. There are 15 residues in the CDR3. Trimming at V came to 3 bases and at J to 0 bases, leaving 2 bases not matched to a gene. Germline lookup yields CDR1 GTSNPN and CDR2 SVGIG (reference sequence). Looking up the rest from reference TRBV30 and TRBJ1-3 gives the full variable domain: SQTIHQWPATLVQPVGSPLSLECTVEGTSNPNLYWYRQAAGRGLQLLFYSVGIGQISSEVPQNLSASRPQDRQFILSSKKLLLSDSGFYLCAWRWTGGSGNTIYFGEGSWLTVV.

The J gene is TRBJ2-7, the V gene TRBV19; the match to TRBD1 covers 9 bases. The CDR3 is 14 amino acids. V lost 3 bases to trimming and J lost 4 bases; unmatched junction nucleotides: 4. CDR1 LNHDA and CDR2 SQIVND come from the germline V gene (reference sequence). This CDR3 reads CASSMPGQGYEQYF. In DNA form, the CDR3 reads TGTGCCAGTAGTATGCCGGGACAGGGTTACGAGCAGTACTTC. Drawing the rest from reference TRBV19 and TRBJ2-7, the complete variable domain is DGGITQSPKYLFRKEGQNVTLSCEQNLNHDAMYWYRQDPGQGLRLIYYSQIVNDFQKGDIAEGYSVSREKKESFPLTVTSAQKNPTAFYLCASSMPGQGYEQYFGPGTRLTVT.

The gene calls are TRBV9 and TRBJ2-2; 9 nucleotides match TRBD1. V trimming: 1 base; J trimming: 7 bases; junction bases outside the gene matches: 14. Germline CDR1 reads SGDLS; CDR2 reads YYNGEE. This CDR3 spans 18 amino acids. In DNA, the CDR3 is TGTGCCAGCAGCGTAAGGGGGTCGGGACAGGGCTCCTACGGGGAGCTGTTTTTT. Translating it yields CASSVRGSGQGSYGELFF.

The chain uses TRBV14 and TRBJ1-6; D gene uncertain. Trimming cost V 1 base and J 11 bases, with 9 bases left between them. The CDR3 is 13 residues long. CDR1 and CDR2 (germline): SGHDN, FVKESK. CDR3 nucleotide sequence: TGTGCCAGCAGCCAAGGACTAAGAGCACCCCTCCACTTT. It translates to CASSQGLRAPLHF. The full variable domain, its missing parts supplied by reference TRBV14 and TRBJ1-6, is EAGVTQFPSHSVIEKGQTVTLRCDPISGHDNLYWYRRVMGKEIKFLLHFVKESKQDESGMPNNRFLAERTGGTYSTLKVQPAELEDSGVYFCASSQGLRAPLHFGNGTRLTVT.

J is TRBJ1-1 and V is TRBV2, with D maybe TRBD1 (5 bases). V dropped 7 bases and J dropped 6 bases, with 15 bases sitting between them. This CDR3 region has 13 residues. Germline V gene lookup returns CDR1 SNHLY and CDR2 FYNNEI. The CDR3 is CASNSRGSAEAFF. The CDR3 DNA follows: TGTGCCAGCAACTCCCGGGGGTCCGCTGAAGCTTTCTTT.

The rearrangement joins TRBV19 to TRBJ1-1, with D unclear. The V and J ends lost 3 bases and 2 bases respectively, with 10 bases between them. Per germline, CDR1 LNHDA and CDR2 SQIVND (reference sequence). The CDR3 is made up of 14 amino acids. Written as DNA, the CDR3 is TGTGCCAGTAGTATTAATCCCTTAAACACTGAAGCTTTCTTT. As protein: CASSINPLNTEAFF.

The chain links TRBV3-1 (or the pseudogene TRBV3-2) to TRBJ1-6; possible D gene TRBD1, 5 bases. Germline V gives CDR1 LGHDT, CDR2 YNNKEL (reference sequence). This CDR3 is 14 amino acids long. V was cut by 2 bases and J by 9 bases, with 11 bases left in between. The DNA for the CDR3 is TGTGCCAGCAGCCAAAATCAGGGTACTTCACCCCTCCACTTT. Translating it yields CASSQNQGTSPLHF.

In the case of this clone: This CDR3 is also generated by other DNA sequences in the sample. The CDR3 DNA reads TGTGCCAGTAGTACGTACAATGAGCAGTTCTTC. It codes for CASSTYNEQFF. V is TRBV19 and J is TRBJ2-1; D unclear. The CDR3 runs to 11 residues. The V gene lost 4 bases and the J gene lost 4 bases, with 2 bases spanning the gap. The V gene's germline CDR1 is LNHDA and CDR2 SQIVND (reference sequence).

This chain joins TRBV19 and TRBJ1-5; D remains ambiguous. CDR1 LNHDA and CDR2 SQIVND come from the germline V gene (reference sequence). V lost 3 bases and J lost 4, with 13 bases in between. The CDR3 is 15 amino acids. The CDR3 region is CASSILSGVNQPQHF. The CDR3 DNA reads TGTGCCAGTAGTATCCTCTCCGGGGTGAATCAGCCCCAGCATTTT.

The V call is TRBV10-3, the J call TRBJ1-6; TRBD1 aligns across 9 bases. Germline CDR1 and CDR2: ENHRY and SYGVKD. Trimming at V came to 5 bases and at J to 0 bases, leaving 20 bases not matched to a gene. The CDR3 totals 22 residues. CDR3 in DNA: TGTGCCATCAGTCCTACCCCGGGACAGGGATACGATTTTAGCTCCTATAATTCACCCCTCCACTTT. Residues: CAISPTPGQGYDFSSYNSPLHF.

J is TRBJ2-7 and V is TRBV6-5, with 7 bases matching TRBD1. Germline assignment: CDR1 MNHEY and CDR2 SVGAGI. The CDR3 spans 15 residues. J lost 1 base, V lost 6 bases, and 9 bases had no gene match. CDR3 amino acids: CASRPGQLYSYEQYF. In DNA, the CDR3 is TGTGCCAGCAGACCGGGACAGCTGTATTCCTACGAGCAGTACTTC.

This chain links TRBV19 with TRBJ2-1; 10 bases are a match to TRBD2. After removal of 7 bases from V and 7 bases from J, the junction contained 13 bases not matched to a gene. Germline assignment: CDR1 LNHDA and CDR2 SQIVND (reference sequence). The CDR3 sequence is 16 residues long. In nucleotides, the CDR3 is TGTGCCAGTAACTCTATCGGACTAGCGGTCCATAATGAGCAGTTCTTC. Translation gives CASNSIGLAVHNEQFF.

A single count supports this clone. The genes are TRBV2 and TRBJ2-7; the D gene is possibly TRBD2 (6 bases). Germline CDR1 reads SNHLY; CDR2 reads FYNNEI. Trimming removed 4 bases from V and 1 base from J, with 8 bases in between. The CDR3 runs to 13 residues. As DNA, the CDR3 is TGTGCCAGCAGTGGGGGGGAATCCTACGAGCAGTACTTC. Translation: CASSGGESYEQYF.

This clone was detected only a few times. The chain is built from TRBV7-9 and TRBJ1-3; D gene uncertain. V dropped 1 base and J dropped 3 bases, with 7 bases sitting between them. Germline V gives CDR1 SEHNR, CDR2 FQNEAQ (reference sequence). The CDR3 sequence is 14 residues long. Here the CDR3 DNA reads TGTGCCAGCAGCTTAGGGACTCTTGGAAACACCATATATTTT. This codes for CASSLGTLGNTIYF.

V and J are TRBV19 and TRBJ1-2; D might be TRBD1 (6 bases). V was shortened by 5 bases and J by 5 bases, with 9 bases between the two germline ends. CDR3 length equals 12 residues. Germline V CDR1 and CDR2: LNHDA, SQIVND (reference sequence). The DNA of the CDR3 is TGTGCCAGTAGTTCCCAGGGGTATGGCTACACCTTC. This sequence encodes CASSSQGYGYTF.

The chain has TRBV4-1 and TRBJ2-1; 12 bases line up with TRBD2. The V gene end was trimmed by 3 bases and the J gene end by 6 bases; junction bases not matched to a gene: 9. This CDR3 spans 17 amino acids. Per germline, CDR1 MGHRA and CDR2 YSYEKL. In DNA, the CDR3 is TGCGCCAGCAGCCAGACGGGAGAGACTAGCGGGAGCAATGAGCAGTTCTTC. Translation gives CASSQTGETSGSNEQFF.

This chain connects TRBV6-5 to TRBJ1-6; a weak D match, TRBD1 (6 bases). The CDR3 covers 14 residues. Trimming shortened V by 2 bases and J by 13 bases, and 15 bases separated the two germline ends. Per the germline V gene, CDR1 is MNHEY and CDR2 is SVGAGI. The CDR3: CASSYRQGGGPLHF. CDR3 nucleotides: TGTGCCAGCAGTTACCGGCAGGGAGGGGGGCCCCTCCACTTT.

The CDR3 loop reads CSALRTGELFF. The CDR3 DNA is TGCAGTGCTCTCCGGACCGGGGAGCTGTTTTTT. The chain couples TRBV20-1 to TRBJ2-2, with unresolved D. This CDR3 spans 11 amino acids. Germline V gene lookup returns CDR1 DFQATT and CDR2 SNEGSKA (reference sequence). V was clipped by 5 bases and J by 5 bases, with 6 bases between them.

V usage is TRBV5-1 and J usage is TRBJ2-7; no firm D call. V lost 0 bases and J 3 bases, leaving 7 bases between the germline ends. The CDR3 is 13 amino acids. CDR1 and CDR2 (germline): SGHRS, YFSETQ. The CDR3 nucleotides are TGCGCCAGCAGCTTGGACGCCAGCTACGAGCAGTACTTC. Translated: CASSLDASYEQYF.

V gene TRBV11-2 combines with J gene TRBJ2-7; D remains unclear. The V and J ends lost 0 bases and 1 base respectively, with 4 bases between them. The CDR3 is 13 residues long. CDR1 is SGHAT and CDR2 is FQNNGV in the germline V gene. In DNA, the CDR3 is TGTGCCAGCAGCTTAGACAGATCCTACGAGCAGTACTTC. It is translated as CASSLDRSYEQYF.

The chain carries TRBV30 and TRBJ1-4, with D unclear. Germline lookup yields CDR1 GTSNPN and CDR2 SVGIG (reference sequence). Trimming left V 7 bases short and J 7 bases short, with 10 bases between. The CDR3 consists of 11 residues. The CDR3 loop reads CASSPGEKLFF. The CDR3 DNA sequence: TGTGCCTCGTCCCCCGGTGAAAAACTGTTTTTT.

The rearrangement joins TRBV30 to TRBJ1-2; the D gene is possibly TRBD1 (6 bases). The CDR3 has 14 residues. V lost 5 bases and J lost 6, with 19 bases in between. Germline CDR1 is GTSNPN and CDR2 is SVGIG (reference sequence). DNA for the CDR3: TGTGCCTGGGCCTGGATAGGGGGAGGGAATGGCTACACCTTC. Protein: CAWAWIGGGNGYTF.

V usage is TRBV5-1 and J usage is TRBJ1-5; TRBD1 aligns across 7 bases. Trimming took 4 bases from V and 5 from J; bases not matched to a gene: 6. CDR3 size: 14 residues. The germline V gene has CDR1 SGHRS and CDR2 YFSETQ. CDR3 in DNA: TGCGCCAGCAGCCCCGGACAGGCTGATCAGCCCCAGCATTTT. Amino acids: CASSPGQADQPQHF.

The rearrangement links TRBV7-9 to TRBJ1-4, with 8 nucleotides matching TRBD1. The V segment lost 3 bases and the J segment 4 bases; nucleotides outside the gene matches: 10. Per germline, CDR1 SEHNR and CDR2 FQNEAQ (reference sequence). This CDR3 has 17 amino acids. The CDR3 reads CASSFLDRASLNEKLFF. As DNA, the CDR3 is TGTGCCAGCAGCTTCCTGGACAGGGCCTCCCTTAATGAAAAACTGTTTTTT.